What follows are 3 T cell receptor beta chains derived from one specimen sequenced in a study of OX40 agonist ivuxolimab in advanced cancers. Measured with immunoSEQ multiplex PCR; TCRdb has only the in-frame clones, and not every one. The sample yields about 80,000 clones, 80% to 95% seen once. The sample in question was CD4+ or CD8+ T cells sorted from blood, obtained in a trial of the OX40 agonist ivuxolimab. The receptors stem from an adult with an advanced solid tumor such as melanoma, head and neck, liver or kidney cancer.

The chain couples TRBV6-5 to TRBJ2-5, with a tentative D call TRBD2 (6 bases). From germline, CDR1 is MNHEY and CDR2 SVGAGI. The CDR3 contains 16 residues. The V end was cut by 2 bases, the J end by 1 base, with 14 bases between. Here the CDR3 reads CASSYGAGGIQETQYF. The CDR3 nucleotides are TGTGCCAGCAGTTACGGAGCGGGTGGGATCCAAGAGACCCAGTACTTC.

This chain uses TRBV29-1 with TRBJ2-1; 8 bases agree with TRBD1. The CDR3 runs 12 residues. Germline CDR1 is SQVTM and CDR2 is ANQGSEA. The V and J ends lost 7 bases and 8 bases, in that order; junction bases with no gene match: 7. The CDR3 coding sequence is TGCAGCGGCGGACAGGGAGGCGATGAGCAGTTCTTC. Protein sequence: CSGGQGGDEQFF.

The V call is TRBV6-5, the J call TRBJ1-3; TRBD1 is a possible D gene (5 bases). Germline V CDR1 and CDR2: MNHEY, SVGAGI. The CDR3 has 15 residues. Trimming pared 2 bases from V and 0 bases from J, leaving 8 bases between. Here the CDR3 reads CASSYDSSSGNTIYF. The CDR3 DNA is TGTGCCAGCAGTTACGACAGCAGCTCTGGAAACACCATATATTTT.